The 19 T cell receptor beta chains in this list originate from one sample, sequenced in a study of T-cell memory formation after mild COVID-19. TCRdb reanalysed the 5' RACE reads using MiXCR and keeps one entry per CDR3 protein. The profile covers hundreds of thousands of distinct CDR3 sequences, with 20% to 25% appearing a single time and 21% taken by the ten largest. Sequencing used PBMCs or a T cell subset sorted from them (not recorded which). Source of these receptors: a young man who had mild COVID-19 (a few samples of this study predate the infection). Cell type and time point are not known.

This clonotype was recorded a few times. This chain connects TRBV12-3 or TRBV12-4 to TRBJ2-7; perhaps TRBD1 as D (6 bases). There are 13 residues in the CDR3. Trimming shortened V by 6 bases and J by 5 bases, and 14 bases separated the two germline ends. Here the CDR3 reads CASSRTGINEQYV. The CDR3 DNA follows: TGTGCCAGCAGCCGAACAGGGATCAACGAGCAGTACGTC.

This chain uses TRBV7-3 with TRBJ2-2; the D gene is possibly TRBD2 (5 bases). V lost 2 bases and J 3 bases, leaving 10 bases between the germline ends. The V gene's germline CDR1 is SGHTA and CDR2 FQGTGA. CDR3 length: 15 residues. CDR3 sequence (DNA): TGTGCCAGCAGCTTAGAGGGTCGGTACACCGGGGAGCTGTTTTTT. As protein: CASSLEGRYTGELFF. Supplemented by reference TRBV7-3 and TRBJ2-2, the full variable domain reads GAGVSQTPSNKVTEKGKYVELRCDPISGHTALYWYRQSLGQGPEFLIYFQGTGAADDSGLPNDRFFAVRPEGSVSTLKIQRTERGDSAVYLCASSLEGRYTGELFFGEGSRLTVL.

This clonotype was observed a handful of times. The chain joins TRBV7-3 to TRBJ2-3; D not certain. V was cut by 1 base and J by 4 bases, with 12 bases left in between. From germline, CDR1 is SGHTA and CDR2 FQGTGA. CDR3 length: 15 amino acids. In DNA, the CDR3 is TGTGCCAGCAGCTTAAGCCCAGCCGTGTCAGATACGCAGTATTTT. This encodes CASSLSPAVSDTQYF.

This clonotype turned up a few times. The chain combines TRBV7-2 with TRBJ2-1; D gene ambiguous. Germline-derived CDR1 and CDR2 are SGHTA and FQGNSA. Trimming removed 8 bases from V and 7 bases from J, with 15 bases in between. This CDR3 comprises 13 residues. As DNA, the CDR3 is TGTGCCAGCGGATCGGGTAGGCAGAATGAGCAGTTCTTC. Its translation: CASGSGRQNEQFF.

The CDR3 here is CASSFGRDQPQHF. CDR3 sequence (DNA): TGTGCCAGCAGTTTCGGGAGGGACCAGCCCCAGCATTTT. The genes are TRBV27 and TRBJ1-5, with a possible D match to TRBD1 (5 bases). The CDR3 covers 13 residues. CDR1 MNHEY and CDR2 SMNVEV come from the germline V gene (reference sequence). The V end lost 3 bases, the J end lost 7 bases, and 10 bases lay between the germline ends.

The J gene is TRBJ1-1, the V gene TRBV29-1; D is uncertain. Germline V lookup: CDR1 SQVTM, CDR2 ANQGSEA. The CDR3 covers 13 residues. V was cut by 1 base and J by 0 bases, with 6 bases left in between. The CDR3 bases are TGCAGCGTTGAAGGGCGGTTGAACACTGAAGCTTTCTTT. The encoded protein is CSVEGRLNTEAFF. Based on the CDR3 plus reference TRBV29-1 and TRBJ1-1, the full variable domain is SAVISQKPSRDICQRGTSLTIQCQVDSQVTMMFWYRQQPGQSLTLIATANQGSEATYESGFVIDKFPISRPNLTFSTLTVSNMSPEDSSIYLCSVEGRLNTEAFFGQGTRLTVV.

The chain has TRBV9 and TRBJ1-1, with D unclear. The CDR3 is made up of 14 amino acids. In germline, CDR1 is SGDLS, CDR2 YYNGEE. V lost 0 bases and J lost 0, with 6 bases in between. CDR3 amino acids: CASSVDMVNTEAFF. Written as DNA, the CDR3 is TGTGCCAGCAGCGTAGACATGGTGAACACTGAAGCTTTCTTT.

This clonotype appeared many times. This sequence joins TRBV9 and TRBJ2-2; D is perhaps TRBD1 (6 bases). The germline V and J ends were trimmed by 0 bases and 2 bases, with 8 bases remaining between them. There are 15 residues in the CDR3. Germline CDR1 and CDR2: SGDLS and YYNGEE. The CDR3 is CASSVEGHNTGELFF. The CDR3 DNA reads as TGTGCCAGCAGCGTAGAGGGACACAACACCGGGGAGCTGTTTTTT.

V is TRBV6-1 and J is TRBJ2-7, with D maybe TRBD1 (5 bases). Trimming pared 7 bases from V and 5 bases from J, leaving 18 bases between. The CDR3 spans 14 residues. The germline V gene has CDR1 MNHNS and CDR2 SASEGT. The CDR3 coding sequence is TGTGCCAGCATTAGGCAGGGCCTTAAGGACGAGCAGTACTTC. This codes for CASIRQGLKDEQYF.

The chain uses TRBV20-1 and TRBJ2-3; no reliable D call. Germline CDR1 reads DFQATT; CDR2 reads SNEGSKA (reference sequence). This CDR3 contains 13 residues. Trimming cost V 5 bases and J 2 bases, with 11 bases left between them. The CDR3 loop reads CSAYLGPTDTQYF. Written as DNA, the CDR3 is TGCAGTGCTTACCTAGGCCCCACAGATACGCAGTATTTT.

The sample holds one count of this clonotype. The J gene is TRBJ1-5, the V gene TRBV6-2 or TRBV6-3; maybe TRBD1 (6 bases). The CDR3 sequence is 15 residues long. The V and J ends lost 6 bases and 4 bases respectively, with 16 bases between them. Germline CDR1 reads MNHEY; CDR2 reads SVGEGT. This CDR3 is CASSPGVADNQPQHF. CDR3 DNA: TGTGCCAGCAGCCCAGGGGTCGCAGATAATCAGCCCCAGCATTTT.

This rearrangement joins TRBV6-2 or TRBV6-3 to TRBJ2-7; TRBD1 or TRBD2 may be the D gene (5 bases each). CDR3 length: 16 residues. In germline, CDR1 is MNHEY, CDR2 SVGEGT. Deletions cut 0 bases from V and 3 bases from J, with 15 bases between. The CDR3 DNA follows: TGTGCCAGCAGTTACTCGTCGAGGGACCCGGGCTACGAGCAGTACGTC. Translating gives CASSYSSRDPGYEQYV.

This clonotype was detected ten times or more. The rearrangement joins TRBV3-1 to TRBJ2-1, with 12 bases fitting TRBD2. CDR3 length: 17 amino acids. J lost 5 bases, V lost 3 bases, and 8 bases had no gene match. Germline V gene sequence: CDR1 LGHDT, CDR2 YNNKEL (reference sequence). The CDR3 DNA follows: TGTGCCAGCAGCCACGGACTAGCGGGGAGCGCGGACAATGAGCAGTTCTTC. Translating gives CASSHGLAGSADNEQFF.

This clonotype was detected only a few times. The V and J genes are TRBV7-9 and TRBJ1-1; D is ambiguous. This CDR3 has 18 residues. V lost 3 bases to trimming and J lost 5 bases, with 25 bases between them. In germline, CDR1 is SEHNR, CDR2 FQNEAQ (reference sequence). This chain's CDR3 is CASSFPRNMDGRATEAFF. The CDR3, as DNA: TGTGCCAGCAGCTTCCCCCGAAATATGGACGGCCGAGCAACTGAAGCTTTCTTT. Drawing the rest from reference TRBV7-9 and TRBJ1-1, the complete variable domain is DTGVSQNPRHKITKRGQNVTFRCDPISEHNRLYWYRQTLGQGPEFLTYFQNEAQLEKSRLLSDRFSAERPKGSFSTLEIQRTEQGDSAMYLCASSFPRNMDGRATEAFFGQGTRLTVV.

The V gene is TRBV28, the J gene TRBJ2-7, with 8 nucleotides matching TRBD2. With V trimmed by 6 bases and J by 0 bases, 7 bases remained unmatched. The CDR3 sequence is 15 residues long. The germline CDR1 and CDR2 sequences are MDHEN and SYDVKM. CDR3 nucleotides: TGTGCCAGCAGCTATGGACTAGCCCTCTCCTACGAGCAGTACGTC. As protein: CASSYGLALSYEQYV.

This clonotype was seen just once. The rearrangement links TRBV7-2 to TRBJ2-7; TRBD2 is a possible D gene (5 bases). V shed 1 base and J shed 1 base, with 11 bases lying between them. The CDR3 consists of 15 residues. Germline V gene lookup returns CDR1 SGHTA and CDR2 FQGNSA. The DNA for the CDR3 is TGTGCCAGCAGCTTAGACGGGATGCATTCCTACGAGCAGTACTTC. Its protein product is CASSLDGMHSYEQYF. Full variable domain (outside the CDR3, taken from reference TRBV7-2 and TRBJ2-7): GAGVSQSPSNKVTEKGKDVELRCDPISGHTALYWYRQSLGQGLEFLIYFQGNSAPDKSGLPSDRFSAERTGGSVSTLTIQRTQQEDSAVYLCASSLDGMHSYEQYFGPGTRLTVT.

Written as DNA, the CDR3 is TGTGCCAGCAGCTTCGTTCTAGCGGGCCATCGCAATGAGCAGTTCTTC. The encoded protein is CASSFVLAGHRNEQFF. The chain has TRBV7-9 and TRBJ2-1, with 8 bases lining up with TRBD2. CDR1 and CDR2 (germline): SEHNR, FQNEAQ (reference sequence). This CDR3 comprises 16 residues. V shed 3 bases and J 6 bases; nucleotides not matched to a gene: 10.

This clonotype was seen more than once but under ten times. V and J are TRBV6-2 or TRBV6-3 and TRBJ1-5; maybe TRBD1 (5 bases). V was trimmed by 0 bases and J by 7 bases, leaving 13 bases between them. The CDR3 is 15 amino acids. CDR1 and CDR2 from the germline V gene are MNHEY and SVGEGT. The CDR3 coding sequence is TGTGCCAGCAGTTACTCCCTTAGGGGCGGACAGCCCCAGCATTTT. Amino acids: CASSYSLRGGQPQHF.

This clonotype came up many times. The V gene is TRBV5-1, the J gene TRBJ2-5; a weak D match, TRBD2 (6 bases). V was cut by 5 bases and J by 5 bases, with 13 bases left in between. The CDR3 has 13 residues. Germline CDR1 is SGHRS and CDR2 is YFSETQ. CDR3 in amino acids: CASSEIGGETQYF. DNA for the CDR3: TGCGCCAGCAGTGAAATTGGAGGGGAGACCCAGTACTTC.